The rows below give T cell receptor beta chains drawn from one sample of a study of shared T cell receptors in the human thymus. The assay was immunoSEQ multiplex PCR, and TCRdb's table has in-frame clones only and misses some. The sample contains some 640,000 clones, over 75% of which appear only once. This sample also appeared in a second study, on human thymus T cells.

Sequencing was done on a sample of thymocytes. The source of these receptors is a boy younger than two with a congenital heart defect. Each CDR3 is given with its conserved first and last residue. The D gene is left open where the match is weak. Part of the rows lack a size; the others show once, few, many or a class for expanded clones.

NA	TRBV7-8	TRBJ2-7	NA	TGTGCCAGCAGCTTAGCGGGTCGGCGGGGTGTCTCCTACGAGCAGTACTTC	CASSLAGRRGVSYEQYF
TRBD2	TRBV28	TRBJ2-3	NA	TGTGCCAGCACGGGGTCGGCCGGGCTAGCGGGAGTAGTGGATACGCAGTATTTT	CASTGSAGLAGVVDTQYF
NA	TRBV18	TRBJ2-7	NA	TGTGCCAGCTCACTTAGATATACAACTAGCCCGGTCGAGCAGTACTTC	CASSLRYTTSPVEQYF
TRBD1	TRBV14	TRBJ2-1	NA	TGTGCCAGCAGCCAAGAAGGTTACGACAGGGACGTCGACAATGAGCAGTTCTTC	CASSQEGYDRDVDNEQFF
NA	TRBV6-1	TRBJ2-7	NA	TGTGCCAGCAACCCGAGCCGGAGTAGACTGGTCGAGCAGTACTTC	CASNPSRSRLVEQYF
NA	TRBV7-2	TRBJ2-1	NA	TGTGCCAGCAGCTCCCCCGGGAGCGGTGATAACTACAATGAGCAGTTCTTC	CASSSPGSGDNYNEQFF
NA	TRBV6-6	TRBJ1-6	NA	TGTGCCAGCAGCGGGGGTTCCCCCCTCCACTTT	CASSGGSPLHF
TRBD2	TRBV29-1	TRBJ2-1	NA	TGCAGCGTTCCCCATGGCGGGGGGGCTTTTGGTGAGCAGTTCTTC	CSVPHGGGAFGEQFF
TRBD1	TRBV5-6	TRBJ1-5	NA	TGTGCCAGCAGCTTGTACCAGGGGGTTTCGCCCCAGCATTTT	CASSLYQGVSPQHF
NA	TRBV19	TRBJ1-2	NA	TGTGCCAGTAGTATTGACATTAACTATGGCTACACCTTC	CASSIDINYGYTF
NA	TRBV11-2	TRBJ2-5	NA	TGTGCCAGCAGCTCTCCACAGGGAGAAGAGACCCAGTACTTC	CASSSPQGEETQYF
TRBD1	TRBV4-1	TRBJ2-1	NA	TGCGCCAGCAGCCAAGAAGGAGGAGACAGGGGGCTCCATGAGCAGTTCTTC	CASSQEGGDRGLHEQFF
TRBD1	TRBV4-3	TRBJ1-3	NA	TGCGCCAGCAGCCAACAACTAGGACAGGGCCACACCATATATTTT	CASSQQLGQGHTIYF
NA	TRBV2	TRBJ1-4	once	TGTGCCAGCAGTACCGGGACACGGAATGAAAAACTGTTTTTT	CASSTGTRNEKLFF
TRBD2	TRBV28	TRBJ2-7	NA	TGTGCCAGCAGTTTACCGAAACCGGGACTAGCGGGAGAGCAGTACTTC	CASSLPKPGLAGEQYF
NA	TRBV5-6	TRBJ2-3	NA	TGTGCCAGCAGCCCCAAGGGGTGGGGTAGGACAGATACGCAGTATTTT	CASSPKGWGRTDTQYF
NA	TRBV27	TRBJ2-5	once	TGTGCCAGCAGTTTAGGTAGCGGCGGGGAGACCCAGTACTTC	CASSLGSGGETQYF
NA	TRBV28	TRBJ1-5	NA	TGTGCCAGCAGTTTATCCTCCCAGGGATGGAATCAGCCCCAGCATTTT	CASSLSSQGWNQPQHF
NA	TRBV9	TRBJ1-4	NA	TGTGCCAGCAGCGTAGACGGGACAACTAATGAAAAACTGTTTTTT	CASSVDGTTNEKLFF
NA	TRBV4-3	TRBJ1-1	NA	TGCGCCAGCAGTCTCCCTTATGGGCGAGCTTTCTTT	CASSLPYGRAFF
NA	TRBV19	TRBJ1-1	NA	TGTGCCAGTACCGGGACACTGAACACTGAAGCTTTCTTT	CASTGTLNTEAFF
NA	TRBV28	TRBJ2-7	NA	TGTGCCAGCAGTTCAAAGGACAGTCCTAGGGGCGAGCAGTACTTC	CASSSKDSPRGEQYF
TRBD1	TRBV5-6	TRBJ2-7	NA	TGTGTCAGCAGCTTCCGGGACAGGGAGAGGGACTACGAGCAGTACTTC	CVSSFRDRERDYEQYF
TRBD1	TRBV7-3	TRBJ1-1	NA	TGTGCCAGCAGCTTAAGTAGTGGGACAGGGGACACTGAAGCTTTCTTT	CASSLSSGTGDTEAFF
TRBD1	TRBV19	TRBJ1-1	NA	TGTGCCAGTAGTATCAATACGCCGGGACAGGCCCGAAGGGTAGCTTTCTTT	CASSINTPGQARRVAFF
NA	TRBV7-9	TRBJ1-5	NA	TGTGCCAGCAGCTTAGAGGATGAGGGCAGAAATCAGCCCCAGCATTTT	CASSLEDEGRNQPQHF
TRBD1	TRBV29-1	TRBJ2-7	few	TGCAGCGTTGAGACCGGGACAGGGCCCTACGAGCAGTACTTC	CSVETGTGPYEQYF
TRBD1	TRBV2	TRBJ1-4	NA	TGTGCCAGCAGTACTTTAGGGACAGTGACTAATGAAAAACTGTTTTTT	CASSTLGTVTNEKLFF
TRBD1	TRBV5-8	TRBJ2-3	NA	TGTGCCAGCAGCCTAGACAGGGTGAGCACAGATACGCAGTATTTT	CASSLDRVSTDTQYF
NA	TRBV28	TRBJ2-1	NA	TGTGCCAGCAGTCCCCATGTTGAGCAGTTCTTC	CASSPHVEQFF
NA	TRBV6-1	TRBJ1-5	NA	TGTGCCAGCAGTGTAAAGGAGGGGTTCCTGAATCAGCCCCAGCATTTT	CASSVKEGFLNQPQHF
NA	TRBV11-2	TRBJ2-2	NA	TGTGCCAGCAGCTTAGCTGCTCCTAGCGCCGGGGAGCTGTTTTTT	CASSLAAPSAGELFF
TRBD2	TRBV27	TRBJ2-5	NA	TGTGCCAGCAGTTCTTCTGGGACTAGCGGGAGGTATGAGACCCAGTACTTC	CASSSSGTSGRYETQYF
NA	TRBV5-1	TRBJ2-1	NA	TGCGCCAGCAGCCCCCCCACGGGAGTCCGCGATGAGCAGTTCTTC	CASSPPTGVRDEQFF
TRBD1	TRBV12-5	TRBJ1-1	NA	TGTGCTAGTGGTTTGGTAACTCGGGGACAGGGCAACACTGAAGCTTTCTTT	CASGLVTRGQGNTEAFF